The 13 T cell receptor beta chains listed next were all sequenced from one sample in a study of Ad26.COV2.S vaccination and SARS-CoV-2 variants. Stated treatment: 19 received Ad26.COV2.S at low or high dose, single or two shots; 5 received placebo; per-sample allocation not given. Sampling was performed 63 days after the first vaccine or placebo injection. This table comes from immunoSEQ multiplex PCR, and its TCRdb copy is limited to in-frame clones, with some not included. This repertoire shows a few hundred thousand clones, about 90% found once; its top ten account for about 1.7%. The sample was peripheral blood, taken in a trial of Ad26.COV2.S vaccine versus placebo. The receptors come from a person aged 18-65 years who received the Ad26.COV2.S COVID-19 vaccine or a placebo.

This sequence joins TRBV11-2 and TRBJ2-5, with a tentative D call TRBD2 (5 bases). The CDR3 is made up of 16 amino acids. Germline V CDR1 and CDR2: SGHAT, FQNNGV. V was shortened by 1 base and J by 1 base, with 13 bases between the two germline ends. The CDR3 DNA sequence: TGTGCCAGCAGCTTAGCTGGAGTCGGAGGCCAAGAGACCCAGTACTTC. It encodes CASSLAGVGGQETQYF. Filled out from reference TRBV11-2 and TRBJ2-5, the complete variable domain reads EAGVAQSPRYKIIEKRQSVAFWCNPISGHATLYWYQQILGQGPKLLIQFQNNGVVDDSQLPKDRFSAERLKGVDSTLKIQPAKLEDSAVYLCASSLAGVGGQETQYFGPGTRLLVL.

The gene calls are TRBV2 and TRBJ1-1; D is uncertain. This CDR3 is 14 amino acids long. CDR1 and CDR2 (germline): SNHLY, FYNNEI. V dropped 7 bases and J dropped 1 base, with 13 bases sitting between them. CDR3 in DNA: TGTGCCAGCACTTTCGACGGAGGGAACACTGAAGCTTTCTTT. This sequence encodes CASTFDGGNTEAFF.

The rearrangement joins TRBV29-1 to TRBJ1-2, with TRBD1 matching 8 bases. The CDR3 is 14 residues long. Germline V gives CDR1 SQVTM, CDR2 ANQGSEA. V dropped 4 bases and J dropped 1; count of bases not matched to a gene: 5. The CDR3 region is CSVALGQGNYGYTF. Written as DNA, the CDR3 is TGCAGCGTTGCCCTTGGACAGGGTAACTATGGCTACACCTTC.

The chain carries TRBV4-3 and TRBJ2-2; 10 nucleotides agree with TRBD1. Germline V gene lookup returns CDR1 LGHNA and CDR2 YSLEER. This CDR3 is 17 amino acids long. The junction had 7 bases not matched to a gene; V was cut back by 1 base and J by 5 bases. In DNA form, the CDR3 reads TGCGCCAGCAGCCAAGGATTGAGGGACAGGGGTACCGGGGAGCTGTTTTTT. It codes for CASSQGLRDRGTGELFF.

The CDR3 here is CASGLDVSSGNTIYF. CDR3 in DNA: TGTGCTAGTGGTTTGGATGTATCCTCTGGAAACACCATATATTTT. This chain joins TRBV12-5 and TRBJ1-3; unclear D gene. The CDR3 spans 15 residues. Trimming removed 1 base from V and 0 bases from J, with 7 bases in between. Germline CDR1 is LGHNT and CDR2 is FRNRAP.

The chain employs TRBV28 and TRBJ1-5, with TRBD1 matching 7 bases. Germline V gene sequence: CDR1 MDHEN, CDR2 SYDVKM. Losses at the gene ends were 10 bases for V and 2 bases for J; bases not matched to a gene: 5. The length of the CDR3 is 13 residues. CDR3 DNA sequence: TGTGCCACCGAACAGGGGCGCAATCAGCCCCAGCATTTT. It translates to CATEQGRNQPQHF.

The chain's CDR3 is CASSEPGFYGYTF. The CDR3 region has the DNA TGTGCCAGCAGTGAGCCAGGGTTCTATGGCTACACCTTC. This chain uses TRBV6-1 with TRBJ1-2, with D perhaps matching TRBD1 (5 bases). Germline V lookup: CDR1 MNHNS, CDR2 SASEGT. Trimming pared 3 bases from V and 4 bases from J, leaving 9 bases between. The length of the CDR3 is 13 residues.

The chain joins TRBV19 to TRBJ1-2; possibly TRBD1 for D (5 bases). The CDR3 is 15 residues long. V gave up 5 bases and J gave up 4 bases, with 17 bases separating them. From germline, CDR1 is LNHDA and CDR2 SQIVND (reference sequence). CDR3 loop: CASSDRGAGSYGYTF. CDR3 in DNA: TGTGCCAGTAGTGATCGTGGGGCGGGGAGCTATGGCTACACCTTC.

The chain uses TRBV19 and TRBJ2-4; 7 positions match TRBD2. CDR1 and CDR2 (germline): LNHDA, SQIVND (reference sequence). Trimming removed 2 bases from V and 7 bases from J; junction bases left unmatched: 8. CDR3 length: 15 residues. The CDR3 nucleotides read TGTGCCAGTAGTATATCGCCGGGAGGCAGGAACATTCAGTACTTC. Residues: CASSISPGGRNIQYF.

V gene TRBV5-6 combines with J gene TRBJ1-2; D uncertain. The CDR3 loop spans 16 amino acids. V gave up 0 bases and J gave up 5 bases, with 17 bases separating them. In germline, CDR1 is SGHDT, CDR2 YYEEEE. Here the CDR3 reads CASSLVGGSRGYGYTF. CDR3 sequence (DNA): TGTGCCAGCAGCTTGGTAGGCGGTTCTCGGGGTTATGGCTACACCTTC.

In DNA, the CDR3 is TGTGCCAGCAGCTTAGTTATTGTGAACACTGAAGCTTTCTTT. The encoded protein is CASSLVIVNTEAFF. The V call is TRBV7-2, the J call TRBJ1-1; D gene unclear. CDR1 and CDR2 from the germline V gene are SGHTA and FQGNSA. CDR3 length equals 14 residues. The V gene lost 1 base and the J gene lost 0 bases, with 6 bases spanning the gap. Together with reference TRBV7-2 and TRBJ1-1, the CDR3 gives the full variable domain: GAGVSQSPSNKVTEKGKDVELRCDPISGHTALYWYRQSLGQGLEFLIYFQGNSAPDKSGLPSDRFSAERTGGSVSTLTIQRTQQEDSAVYLCASSLVIVNTEAFFGQGTRLTVV.

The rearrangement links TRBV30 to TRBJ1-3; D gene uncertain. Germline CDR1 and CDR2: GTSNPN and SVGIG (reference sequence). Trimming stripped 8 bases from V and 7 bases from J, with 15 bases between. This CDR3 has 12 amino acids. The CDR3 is CARAGGSNTIYF. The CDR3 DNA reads TGTGCCCGTGCCGGAGGGTCGAACACCATATATTTT. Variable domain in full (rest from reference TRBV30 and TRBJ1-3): SQTIHQWPATLVQPVGSPLSLECTVEGTSNPNLYWYRQAAGRGLQLLFYSVGIGQISSEVPQNLSASRPQDRQFILSSKKLLLSDSGFYLCARAGGSNTIYFGEGSWLTVV.

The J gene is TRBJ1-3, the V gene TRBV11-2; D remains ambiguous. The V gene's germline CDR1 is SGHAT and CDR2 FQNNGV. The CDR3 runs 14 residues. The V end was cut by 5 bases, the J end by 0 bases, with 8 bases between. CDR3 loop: CASSLTNSGNTIYF. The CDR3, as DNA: TGTGCCAGCAGCCTCACCAACTCTGGAAACACCATATATTTT.